This T cell receptor (beta chain) was documented in a study of T cell responses to AZD1222 COVID-19 vaccine. Produced via immunoSEQ multiplex PCR; TCRdb's table is partial and in-frame only. The table shows 140,000 to 150,000 clones, with approximately 93% occurring only once. Germline loops: CDR1 LGHDT, CDR2 YNNKEL (reference sequence). The V and J ends lost 2 bases and 7 bases respectively, with 6 bases between them. This CDR3 is built from 12 residues. The receptor was derived from an adult in good health. The rearrangement uses TRBV3-1 (or the pseudogene TRBV3-2) and TRBJ1-5; D unresolved. Sequencing was performed on peripheral blood, taken on day 0 of AZD1222 vaccination. This CDR3 is CASSQRGQPQHF. CDR3 coding DNA: TGTGCCAGCAGCCAACGAGGCCAGCCCCAGCATTTT.